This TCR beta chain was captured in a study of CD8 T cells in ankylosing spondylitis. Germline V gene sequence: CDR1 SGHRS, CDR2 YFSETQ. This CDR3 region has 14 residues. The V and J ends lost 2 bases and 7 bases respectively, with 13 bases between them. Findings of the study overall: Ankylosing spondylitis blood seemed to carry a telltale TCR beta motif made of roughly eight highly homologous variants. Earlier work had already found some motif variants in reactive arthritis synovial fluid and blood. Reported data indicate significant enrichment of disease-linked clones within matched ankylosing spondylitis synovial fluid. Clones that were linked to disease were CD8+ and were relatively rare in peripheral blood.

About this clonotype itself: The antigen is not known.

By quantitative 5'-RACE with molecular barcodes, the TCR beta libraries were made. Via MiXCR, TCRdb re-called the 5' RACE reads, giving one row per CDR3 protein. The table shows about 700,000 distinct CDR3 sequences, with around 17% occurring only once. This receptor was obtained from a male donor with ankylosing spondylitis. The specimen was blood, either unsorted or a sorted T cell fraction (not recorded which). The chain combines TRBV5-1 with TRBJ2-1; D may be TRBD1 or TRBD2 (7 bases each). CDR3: CASSLQGTTNEQFF. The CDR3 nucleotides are TGCGCCAGCAGCTTACAGGGGACTACGAATGAGCAGTTCTTC.